The rows below give T cell receptor beta chains drawn from one sample of a study of T-cell memory formation after mild COVID-19. TCRdb ran MiXCR on the 5' RACE reads and lists one entry per CDR3 protein. The table records approximately 390,000 distinct CDR3 sequences, around a sixth of them present only once. Source material: PBMCs or a T cell subset sorted from them (not recorded which). The receptors stem from a man between 18 and 35 years old who had mild COVID-19 (a few samples of this study predate the infection). Cell type and time point are not known. Each CDR3 is given with its conserved first and last residue. D genes are given only for firm matches. Not every row has a clone size; where given, it reads once, few, many or a size class.

v_call	clone_size	d_call	j_call	cdr3_aa	cdr3_nt
TRBV5-1	-	-	TRBJ1-2	CASRSGWGGYTF	TGCGCCAGCAGATCCGGTTGGGGCGGCTACACCTTC
TRBV7-6	few	-	TRBJ2-1	CASSSQLADEQFF	TGTGCCAGCAGCTCTCAACTCGCCGATGAGCAGTTCTTC
TRBV7-2	few	TRBD2	TRBJ2-7	CASSLVSGGIYEQYF	TGTGCCAGCAGCTTAGTTAGCGGGGGTATCTACGAGCAGTACTTC
TRBV7-8	many	-	TRBJ1-2	CASTLLQGPSYGYTF	TGTGCCAGCACCTTACTCCAGGGCCCCTCCTATGGCTACACCTTC
TRBV9	-	TRBD1	TRBJ2-7	CASSPRDRLTYEQYF	TGTGCCAGCAGCCCCCGGGACAGGCTAACCTACGAGCAGTACTTC
TRBV28	-	TRBD1	TRBJ2-1	CASSLSPTGATYNEQFF	TGTGCCAGCAGTTTATCCCCGACAGGGGCAACCTACAATGAGCAGTTCTTC
TRBV7-2	many	-	TRBJ2-3	CASSTDSVPQYF	TGTGCCAGCAGCACGGATTCAGTTCCGCAGTATTTT
TRBV7-2	-	-	TRBJ2-2	CASSGAATVNTGELFF	TGTGCCAGCAGCGGGGCGGCGACAGTGAACACCGGGGAGCTGTTTTTT
TRBV5-1	many	-	TRBJ1-4	CASSWRQINEKLFF	TGCGCCAGCAGCTGGAGACAGATTAATGAAAAACTGTTTTTT
TRBV7-7	many	TRBD2	TRBJ2-3	CASSPGGYTQYF	TGTGCCAGCAGCCCGGGGGGTTATACGCAGTATTTT
TRBV6-5	-	-	TRBJ2-6	CASSKISGANVLTF	TGTGCCAGCAGTAAGATCTCTGGGGCCAACGTCCTGACTTTC
TRBV4-3	few	-	TRBJ2-1	CASSQEAPPGNNEQFF	TGCGCCAGCAGCCAAGAAGCCCCCCCGGGCAACAATGAGCAGTTCTTC
TRBV7-3	few	TRBD2	TRBJ2-5	CASSQGAGEETQYF	TGTGCCAGCAGCCAGGGAGCGGGGGAAGAGACCCAGTACTTC
TRBV20-1	-	TRBD1	TRBJ2-7	CSAYRGYEQYF	TGCAGTGCTTACAGGGGCTACGAGCAGTACTTC
TRBV5-1	-	-	TRBJ2-2	CASSPGGTGHTGELFF	TGCGCCAGCAGTCCTGGGGGGACGGGCCACACCGGGGAGCTGTTTTTT
TRBV7-2	few	-	TRBJ1-1	CASSLPLGNTEAFF	TGTGCCAGCAGCTTGCCGTTGGGGAACACTGAAGCTTTCTTT
TRBV3-1	-	TRBD1	TRBJ1-2	CASSQIPGQDPGYTF	TGTGCCAGCAGCCAAATACCGGGACAGGACCCTGGCTACACCTTC
TRBV24-1	-	-	TRBJ1-5	CATSALDSRGNQPQHF	TGTGCCACCAGTGCCCTCGATTCGAGGGGTAATCAGCCCCAGCATTTT
TRBV11-2	-	-	TRBJ1-1	CASSLDIGWSTEAFF	TGTGCCAGCAGCTTAGATATAGGGTGGAGCACTGAAGCTTTCTTT
TRBV20-1	-	-	TRBJ2-3	CSALRTTGTDTQYF	TGCAGTGCCTTAAGGACGACGGGCACAGATACGCAGTATTTT
TRBV4-3	few	-	TRBJ2-7	CASSPSGRAYEQYF	-
TRBV5-1	few	-	TRBJ2-6	CASSQSASGANVLTF	TGCGCCAGCAGCCAATCAGCCTCTGGGGCCAACGTCCTGACTTTC
TRBV5-1	many	-	TRBJ2-1	CASSLDWREQFF	TGCGCCAGCAGCTTGGACTGGCGGGAGCAGTTCTTC
TRBV20-1	-	-	TRBJ1-5	CSARQYSQPQHF	TGCAGTGCTAGGCAGTACAGTCAGCCCCAGCATTTT
TRBV7-2	few	-	TRBJ1-6	CASSFRRDSPLHF	TGTGCCAGCAGCTTCAGGAGGGATTCACCCCTCCACTTT
TRBV5-6	few	TRBD1	TRBJ1-1	CASRLLRQGLNTEAFF	TGTGCCAGCAGATTGCTCCGACAGGGGTTGAACACTGAAGCTTTCTTT
TRBV19	-	-	TRBJ2-1	CASSTSENNEQFF	TGTGCCAGTAGTACGTCAGAAAACAATGAGCAGTTCTTC
TRBV4-1	few	-	TRBJ1-1	CASSQDVRLRDSKAGAFF	TGCGCCAGCAGCCAGGATGTAAGACTCCGGGACTCCAAGGCGGGAGCTTTCTTT
TRBV7-6	many	-	TRBJ1-5	CASSLNQVQPQHF	TGTGCCAGCAGCTTAAATCAGGTTCAGCCCCAGCATTTT
TRBV19	-	TRBD1	TRBJ1-3	CASSMSYPGTDNAGNTIYF	TGTGCCAGTAGTATGTCTTATCCGGGGACAGACAACGCTGGAAACACCATATATTTT
TRBV7-2	few	TRBD1	TRBJ1-5	CASSFRTGNIGNQPQHF	TGTGCCAGCAGCTTCCGGACAGGGAATATCGGCAATCAGCCCCAGCATTTT
TRBV7-9	-	TRBD2	TRBJ2-1	CASSLSLTSGTINEQFF	TGTGCCAGCAGCTTATCCCTGACTAGCGGGACAATCAATGAGCAGTTCTTC
TRBV6-5	-	-	TRBJ2-5	CASRKWAPRSETQYF	TGTGCCAGCAGAAAGTGGGCTCCTCGGTCAGAGACCCAGTACTTC
TRBV21-1	-	-	TRBJ2-7	CASSKDVCIRGYEQYF	TGTGCCAGCAGCAAAGATGTCTGTATCAGAGGCTACGAGCAGTACTTC
TRBV12-3/TRBV12-4	-	-	TRBJ2-2	CASKKTSGELFF	TGTGCCAGCAAAAAGACTAGCGGGGAGCTGTTTTTT
TRBV5-1	many	-	TRBJ2-2	CASSYQQGSGELFF	TGCGCCAGCAGCTACCAACAGGGCTCCGGGGAGCTGTTTTTT
TRBV7-9	-	TRBD1	TRBJ1-3	CASSLRDSRERNTIYF	TGTGCCAGCAGCTTACGGGACAGTCGGGAGAGAAACACCATATATTTT
TRBV5-1	few	TRBD2	TRBJ2-1	CASSLGLAGAKHNEQFF	TGCGCCAGCAGCTTGGGACTAGCGGGGGCCAAACACAATGAGCAGTTCTTC
TRBV3-1	-	TRBD2	TRBJ2-3	CASSQDPGTIGRDTQYF	TGTGCCAGCAGCCAAGATCCTGGGACTATAGGGCGCGATACGCAGTATTTT
TRBV10-3	few	TRBD1	TRBJ2-2	CAISDLRDRGTGELFF	TGTGCCATCAGTGACCTCCGGGACAGGGGAACCGGGGAGCTGTTTTTT
TRBV6-2/TRBV6-3	-	-	TRBJ2-3	CASSHRQDTDTQYF	TGTGCCAGCAGTCACCGACAGGACACAGATACGCAGTATTTT
TRBV7-9	few	TRBD1	TRBJ2-2	CASSLRTGNGGELFF	TGTGCCAGCAGCTTAAGGACAGGGAACGGCGGGGAGCTGTTTTTT
TRBV11-1	-	-	TRBJ2-5	CASSLDGPRETQYF	TGTGCCAGCAGCTTAGACGGGCCACGGGAGACCCAGTACTTC
TRBV9	few	-	TRBJ1-2	CASSVGGASYGYTF	TGTGCCAGCAGCGTAGGAGGGGCTAGCTATGGCTACACCTTC
TRBV29-1	-	-	TRBJ2-4	CSVELRRNIQYF	TGCAGCGTTGAACTGAGGCGGAACATTCAGTACTTC
TRBV20-1	-	TRBD1	TRBJ2-5	CSVSQGDPWGETQYF	TGCAGTGTGTCCCAGGGGGACCCCTGGGGAGAGACCCAGTACTTC